This T cell receptor beta chain was sequenced in a study of Ad26.COV2.S vaccination and SARS-CoV-2 variants. Study summary: Donor had been placed in the Ad26.COV2.S arm of the COV1001 trial.

This sample's treatment: 19 received Ad26.COV2.S at low or high dose, single or two shots; 5 received placebo; per-sample allocation not given. Samples were taken on day 63 after the first vaccine or placebo injection. Assay: immunoSEQ multiplex PCR; the TCRdb copy retains only in-frame clones and omits some. The repertoire consists of hundreds of thousands of clones, with roughly 87% occurring once and the leading ten covering roughly 3.1%. The input for sequencing was peripheral blood, taken in a trial of Ad26.COV2.S vaccine versus placebo. The source is a person between 18 and 65 years old who received the Ad26.COV2.S COVID-19 vaccine or a placebo.

This chain's CDR3 is CAWNLLGGSTDTQYF. CDR3 sequence (DNA): TGTGCCTGGAACCTCTTGGGGGGTAGCACAGATACGCAGTATTTT. The chain recombines TRBV30 with TRBJ2-3, with a weak D call TRBD2 (6 bases). This CDR3 is built from 15 residues. V lost 4 bases to trimming and J lost 0 bases, with 14 bases between them. In germline, CDR1 is GTSNPN, CDR2 SVGIG (reference sequence).